What follows is one TCR beta chain and its context. No cognate antigen has been identified for it. The sample holds no much larger clone one base away, and base qualities are not on file. This entry comes from a study of cytomegalovirus exposure and HLA in healthy donors (TCRdb year 2017). A note on the overall study: The 666 repertoires of the first cohort and the 120 validation repertoires were produced on the same platform, according to a later analysis. The study was designed to test whether signatures of past pathogen exposure could be identified by cataloging public T cell receptors. A separate validation cohort of approximately 130 different subjects was used in addition to the roughly 720-subject first cohort. To predict cytomegalovirus infection status, the study combined high-throughput TCR immunosequencing, statistical association of individual TCRs with disease status, and machine learning.

The protocol used for the library was the immunoSEQ multiplex PCR assay. Per the original workflow: A statistical classification framework was developed to diagnose cytomegalovirus status using the catalog of TCR beta chain sequences. Held by TCRdb, this immuneACCESS table contains in-frame sequences only and omits some clones. Under half of the omission traces to an unresolved V gene where checked; the cause of the rest is unknown. The DNA was the basis for D and trimming; V, J and clone size are from that table. The sample table shows 150,000 to 200,000 clones, and about 80% are seen once. The ten largest clones add up to about 7% of the sample. Separate from the approximately 670-subject first cohort, the validation cohort of 120 subjects was the group to which the donors belonged. Broader findings and caveats from the paper: The classifier was reported to diagnose cytomegalovirus status with high specificity and sensitivity in both the original cohort and the validation cohort. A total of fewer than 200 TCR beta chains were listed by the study as associated with cytomegalovirus. In vitro tests confirmed that a few of the cytomegalovirus-associated TCR beta chains recognize cytomegalovirus antigens. All 120 or so repertoires were used to score co-occurrence in the validation cohort in a later analysis, because that analysis had no HLA typing for the cohort. It was suggested by the authors that the approach could potentially be generalized to other disease states and immunological phenotypes. Most TCR sequences were seen in very few donors, while some public TCRs were found in many individuals. Subsequent analysis determined that TCRs grouped into clusters in the first cohort also showed a tendency toward co-occurrence across the 130 or so validation repertoires, and approximately 93% of cluster scores exceeded 0.

From a lookup of the germline V gene, CDR1 and CDR2 are ENHRY and SYGVKD. V is clipped by 5 bases and J by 6 bases, and the sequence between their germline boundaries is 8 bases long. Inclusive of the bounding cysteine and phenylalanine, the CDR3 is 12 residues long. Solely the CDR3 DNA is kept, with 36 bases framed from the first base. The rearrangement combines TRBV10-3 with TRBJ1-5, with no confident D gene call. The source of this sequence is a young man in good health and CMV-seropositive. Sequencing used PBMCs. The nucleotides read TGTGCCATCAGTCAACACCCTCAGCCCCAGCATTTT. The encoded protein is CAISQHPQPQHF.